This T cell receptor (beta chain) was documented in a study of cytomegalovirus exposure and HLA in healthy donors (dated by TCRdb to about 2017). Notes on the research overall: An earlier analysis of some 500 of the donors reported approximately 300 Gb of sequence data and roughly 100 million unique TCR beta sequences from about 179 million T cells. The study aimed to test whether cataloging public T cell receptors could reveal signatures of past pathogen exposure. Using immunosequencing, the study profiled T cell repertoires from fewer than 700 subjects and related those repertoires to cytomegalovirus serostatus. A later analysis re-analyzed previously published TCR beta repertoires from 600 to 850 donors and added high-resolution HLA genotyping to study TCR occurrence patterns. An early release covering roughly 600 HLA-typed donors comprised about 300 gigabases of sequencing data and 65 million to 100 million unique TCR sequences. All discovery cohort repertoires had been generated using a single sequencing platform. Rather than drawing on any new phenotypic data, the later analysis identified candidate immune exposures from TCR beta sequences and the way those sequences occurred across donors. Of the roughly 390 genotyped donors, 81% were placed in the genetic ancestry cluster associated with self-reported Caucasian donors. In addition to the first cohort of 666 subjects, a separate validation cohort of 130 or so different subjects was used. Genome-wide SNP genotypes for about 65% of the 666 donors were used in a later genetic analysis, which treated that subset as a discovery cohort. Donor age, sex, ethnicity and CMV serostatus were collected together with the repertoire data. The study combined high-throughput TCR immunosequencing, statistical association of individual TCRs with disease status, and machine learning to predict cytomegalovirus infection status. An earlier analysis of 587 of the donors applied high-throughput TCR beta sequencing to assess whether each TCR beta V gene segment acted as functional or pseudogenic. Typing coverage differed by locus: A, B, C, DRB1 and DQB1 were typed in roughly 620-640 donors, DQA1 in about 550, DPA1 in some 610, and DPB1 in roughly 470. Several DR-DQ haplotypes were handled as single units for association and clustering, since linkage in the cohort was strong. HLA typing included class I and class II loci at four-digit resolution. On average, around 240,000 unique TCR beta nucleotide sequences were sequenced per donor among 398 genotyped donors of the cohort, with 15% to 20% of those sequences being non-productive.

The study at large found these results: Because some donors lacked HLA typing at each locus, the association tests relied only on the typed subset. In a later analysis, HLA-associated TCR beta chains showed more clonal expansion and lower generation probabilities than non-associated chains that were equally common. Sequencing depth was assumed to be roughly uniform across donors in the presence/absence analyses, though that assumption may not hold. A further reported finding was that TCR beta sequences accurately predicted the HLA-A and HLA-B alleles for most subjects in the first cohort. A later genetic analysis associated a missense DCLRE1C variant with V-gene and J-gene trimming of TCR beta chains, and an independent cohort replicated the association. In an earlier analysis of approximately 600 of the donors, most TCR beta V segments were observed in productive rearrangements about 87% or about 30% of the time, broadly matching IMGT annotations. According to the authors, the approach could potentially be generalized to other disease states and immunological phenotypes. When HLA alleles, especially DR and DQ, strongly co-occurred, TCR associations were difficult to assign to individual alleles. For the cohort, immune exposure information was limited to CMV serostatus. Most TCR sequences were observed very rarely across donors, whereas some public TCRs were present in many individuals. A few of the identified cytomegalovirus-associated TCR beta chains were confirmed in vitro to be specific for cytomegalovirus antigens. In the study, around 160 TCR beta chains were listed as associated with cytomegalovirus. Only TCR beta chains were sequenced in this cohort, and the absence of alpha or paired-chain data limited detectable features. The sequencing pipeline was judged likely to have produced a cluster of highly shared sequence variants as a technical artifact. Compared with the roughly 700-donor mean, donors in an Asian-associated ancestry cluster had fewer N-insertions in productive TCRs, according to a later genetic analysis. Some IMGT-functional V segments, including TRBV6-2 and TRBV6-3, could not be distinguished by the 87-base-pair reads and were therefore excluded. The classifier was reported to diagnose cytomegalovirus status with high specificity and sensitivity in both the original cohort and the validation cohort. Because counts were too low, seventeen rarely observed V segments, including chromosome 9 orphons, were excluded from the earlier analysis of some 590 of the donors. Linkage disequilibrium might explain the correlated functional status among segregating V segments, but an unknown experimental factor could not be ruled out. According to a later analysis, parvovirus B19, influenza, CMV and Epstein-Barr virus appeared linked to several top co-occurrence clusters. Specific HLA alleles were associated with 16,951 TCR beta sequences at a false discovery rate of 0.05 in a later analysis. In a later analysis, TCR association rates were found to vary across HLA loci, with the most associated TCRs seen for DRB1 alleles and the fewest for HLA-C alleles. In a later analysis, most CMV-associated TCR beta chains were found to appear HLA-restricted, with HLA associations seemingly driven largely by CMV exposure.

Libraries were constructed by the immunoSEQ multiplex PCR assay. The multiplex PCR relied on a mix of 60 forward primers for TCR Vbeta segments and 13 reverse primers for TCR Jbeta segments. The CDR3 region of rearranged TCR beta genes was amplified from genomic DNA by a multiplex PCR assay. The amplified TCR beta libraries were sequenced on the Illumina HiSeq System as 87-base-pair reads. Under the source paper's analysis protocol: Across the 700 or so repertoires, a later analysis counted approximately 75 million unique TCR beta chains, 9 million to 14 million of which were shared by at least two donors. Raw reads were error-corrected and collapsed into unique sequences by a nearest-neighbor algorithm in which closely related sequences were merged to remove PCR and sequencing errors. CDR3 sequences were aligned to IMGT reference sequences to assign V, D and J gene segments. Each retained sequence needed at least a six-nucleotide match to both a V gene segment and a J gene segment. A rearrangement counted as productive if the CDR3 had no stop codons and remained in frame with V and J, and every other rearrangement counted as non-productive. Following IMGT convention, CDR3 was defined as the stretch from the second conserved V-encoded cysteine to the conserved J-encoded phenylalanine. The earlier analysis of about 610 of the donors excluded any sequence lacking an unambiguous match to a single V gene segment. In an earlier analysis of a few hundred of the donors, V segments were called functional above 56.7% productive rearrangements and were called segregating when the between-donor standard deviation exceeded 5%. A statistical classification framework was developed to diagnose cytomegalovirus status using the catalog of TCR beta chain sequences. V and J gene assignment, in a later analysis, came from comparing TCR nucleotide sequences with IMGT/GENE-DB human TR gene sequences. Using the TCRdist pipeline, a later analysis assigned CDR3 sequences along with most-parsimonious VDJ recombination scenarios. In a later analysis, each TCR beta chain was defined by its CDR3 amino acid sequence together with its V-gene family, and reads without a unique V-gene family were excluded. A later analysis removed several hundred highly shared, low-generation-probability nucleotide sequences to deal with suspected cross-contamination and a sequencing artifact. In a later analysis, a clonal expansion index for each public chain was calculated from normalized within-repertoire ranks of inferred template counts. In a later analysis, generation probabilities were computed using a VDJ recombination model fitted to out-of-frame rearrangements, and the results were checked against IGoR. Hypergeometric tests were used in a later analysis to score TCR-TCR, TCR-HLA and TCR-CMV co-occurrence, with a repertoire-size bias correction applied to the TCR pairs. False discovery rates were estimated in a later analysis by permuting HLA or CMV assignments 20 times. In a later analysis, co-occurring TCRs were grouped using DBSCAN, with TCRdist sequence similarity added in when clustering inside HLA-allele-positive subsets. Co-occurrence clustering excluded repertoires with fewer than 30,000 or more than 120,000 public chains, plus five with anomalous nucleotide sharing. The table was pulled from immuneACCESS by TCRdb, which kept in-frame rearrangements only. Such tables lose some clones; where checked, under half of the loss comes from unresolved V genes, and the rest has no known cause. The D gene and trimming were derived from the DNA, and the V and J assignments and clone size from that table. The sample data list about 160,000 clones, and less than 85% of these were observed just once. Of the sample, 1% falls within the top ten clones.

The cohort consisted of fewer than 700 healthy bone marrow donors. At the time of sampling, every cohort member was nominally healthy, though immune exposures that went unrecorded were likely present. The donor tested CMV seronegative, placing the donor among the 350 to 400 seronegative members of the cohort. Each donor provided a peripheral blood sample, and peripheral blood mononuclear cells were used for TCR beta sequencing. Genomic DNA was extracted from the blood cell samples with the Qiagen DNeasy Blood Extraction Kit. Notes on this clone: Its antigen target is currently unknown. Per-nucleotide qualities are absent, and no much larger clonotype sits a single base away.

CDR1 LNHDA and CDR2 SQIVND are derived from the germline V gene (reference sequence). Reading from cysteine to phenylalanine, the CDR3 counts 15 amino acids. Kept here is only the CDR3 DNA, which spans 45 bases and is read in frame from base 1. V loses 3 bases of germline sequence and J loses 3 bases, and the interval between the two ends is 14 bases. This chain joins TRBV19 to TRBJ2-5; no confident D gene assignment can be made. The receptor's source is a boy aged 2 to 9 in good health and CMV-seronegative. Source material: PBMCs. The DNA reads TGTGCCAGTAGTATTAACCTCTTCCTAAAAGAGACCCAGTACTTC. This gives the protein CASSINLFLKETQYF. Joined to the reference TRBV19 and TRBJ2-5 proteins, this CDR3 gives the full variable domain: DGGITQSPKYLFRKEGQNVTLSCEQNLNHDAMYWYRQDPGQGLRLIYYSQIVNDFQKGDIAEGYSVSREKKESFPLTVTSAQKNPTAFYLCASSINLFLKETQYFGPGTRLLVL.